These 15 T cell receptor beta chains came from one sample sequenced in a study of T cell changes during pregnancy in multiple sclerosis. Sequencing was performed with immunoSEQ multiplex PCR; in TCRdb, only in-frame clones are kept and a portion is missing. The sample records over 50,000 clones, 80% to 95% being singletons. Sample: CD4+ T cells from peripheral blood mononuclear cells, taken after pregnancy. The receptors shown here come from a female donor with multiple sclerosis, enrolled in a pregnancy study.

The rearrangement joins TRBV4-3 to TRBJ2-1; D might be TRBD2 (6 bases). The CDR3 runs 15 residues. V lost 1 base and J lost 2, with 9 bases in between. Germline CDR1 reads LGHNA; CDR2 reads YSLEER. Here the CDR3 DNA reads TGCGCCAGCAGCCAAGCGGGCGGGACCTACAATGAGCAGTTCTTC. Encoded protein: CASSQAGGTYNEQFF.

This clone was detected only once. The chain is built from TRBV18 and TRBJ1-2; tentative D call: TRBD1 (5 bases). V lost 4 bases, J lost 7 bases, and 13 bases lay in between. CDR3 size: 13 residues. Germline V CDR1 and CDR2: KGHSH, LQKENI. The CDR3: CASSLQTVAGYTF. CDR3 nucleotide sequence: TGTGCCAGCTCACTCCAGACAGTCGCTGGCTACACCTTC.

The chain recombines TRBV5-1 with TRBJ1-1; D uncertain. The CDR3 consists of 14 residues. V was pared by 4 bases and J by 5 bases, with 15 bases between. Germline values: CDR1 SGHRS, CDR2 YFSETQ. CDR3 DNA sequence: TGCGCCAGCAGCATAACCACGGAGGGAACTGAAGCTTTCTTT. This gives the protein CASSITTEGTEAFF.

This rearrangement joins TRBV19 to TRBJ1-2, with 11 bases matching TRBD1. CDR3 length: 15 amino acids. The germline V gene has CDR1 LNHDA and CDR2 SQIVND (reference sequence). The J segment lost 4 bases and the V segment lost 1 base, leaving 2 bases of the junction unmatched. CDR3 sequence: CASSIAGTGGYGYTF. The CDR3 bases are TGTGCCAGTAGTATAGCCGGGACAGGGGGCTATGGCTACACCTTC.

V and J are TRBV5-1 and TRBJ1-1; D gene unclear. The V gene lost 2 bases and the J gene lost 4 bases, with 12 bases spanning the gap. From germline, CDR1 is SGHRS and CDR2 YFSETQ. The CDR3 length is 14 residues. Here the CDR3 reads CASSFQVSGTEAFF. As DNA, the CDR3 is TGCGCCAGCAGCTTCCAGGTCAGTGGCACTGAAGCTTTCTTT.

This clone was recorded a few times. The CDR3: CASREVGRTEAFF. Here the CDR3 DNA reads TGTGCCAGCAGGGAGGTAGGAAGGACTGAAGCTTTCTTT. The rearrangement joins TRBV28 to TRBJ1-1; no clear D gene. CDR3 length: 13 residues. Trimming left V 6 bases short and J 5 bases short, with 13 bases between. Germline V gene lookup returns CDR1 MDHEN and CDR2 SYDVKM.

The chain combines TRBV28 with TRBJ2-3; maybe TRBD2 (6 bases). Germline CDR1 and CDR2: MDHEN and SYDVKM. The V gene lost 6 bases and the J gene lost 4 bases, with 14 bases spanning the gap. The CDR3 sequence is 14 residues long. CDR3 residues: CASRIGGPPDTQYF. The CDR3 coding sequence is TGTGCCAGCAGAATCGGGGGTCCGCCAGATACGCAGTATTTT.

The chain combines TRBV7-9 with TRBJ2-1; 9 bases match TRBD2. Looked up from germline, CDR1 is SEHNR and CDR2 is FQNEAQ (reference sequence). This CDR3 region has 16 residues. J was trimmed by 7 bases and V by 5 bases; bases with no gene match: 12. This chain's CDR3 is CASSPLSGRKANEQFF. The CDR3 DNA reads as TGTGCCAGCAGCCCCCTTAGCGGGAGAAAAGCGAATGAGCAGTTCTTC.

This clone occurred once. The chain joins TRBV28 to TRBJ1-5; TRBD1 might be the D (6 bases). V lost 3 bases and J lost 3, with 12 bases in between. CDR1 MDHEN and CDR2 SYDVKM come from the germline V gene. The CDR3 consists of 15 residues. The CDR3: CASSLARGLNQPQHF. The DNA for the CDR3 is TGTGCCAGCAGTTTGGCCAGGGGTCTCAATCAGCCCCAGCATTTT. The variable domain in full, with the rest retrieved from reference TRBV28 and TRBJ1-5, is DVKVTQSSRYLVKRTGEKVFLECVQDMDHENMFWYRQDPGLGLRLIYFSYDVKMKEKGDIPEGYSVSREKKERFSLILESASTNQTSMYLCASSLARGLNQPQHFGDGTRLSIL.

The genes are TRBV7-2 and TRBJ2-5; D not resolved. The V and J ends lost 4 bases and 1 base respectively, with 7 bases between them. Looked up from germline, CDR1 is SGHTA and CDR2 is FQGNSA. The CDR3 spans 13 residues. The CDR3 region has the DNA TGTGCCAGCAGCTCCCCCGTCCAAGAGACCCAGTACTTC. Protein sequence: CASSSPVQETQYF.

The V gene is TRBV28, the J gene TRBJ1-5; D might be TRBD1 (5 bases). Per germline, CDR1 MDHEN and CDR2 SYDVKM. CDR3 size: 16 residues. V dropped 3 bases and J dropped 5 bases, with 17 bases sitting between them. CDR3 loop: CASSFMAGLRDQPQHF. The CDR3, as DNA: TGTGCCAGCAGTTTTATGGCCGGGCTCAGGGATCAGCCCCAGCATTTT.

This rearrangement joins TRBV7-8 to TRBJ2-3, with D perhaps matching TRBD2 (6 bases). The V end lost 4 bases, the J end lost 2 bases, and 13 bases lay between the germline ends. The CDR3 runs 15 residues. Germline CDR1 reads SGHVS; CDR2 reads FQNEAQ. This CDR3 is CASSSDYPNTDTQYF. As DNA, the CDR3 is TGTGCCAGCAGCTCGGACTACCCGAACACAGATACGCAGTATTTT. Full variable domain (outside the CDR3, taken from reference TRBV7-8 and TRBJ2-3): GAGVSQSPRYKVAKRGQDVALRCDPISGHVSLFWYQQALGQGPEFLTYFQNEAQLDKSGLPSDRFFAERPEGSVSTLKIQRTQQEDSAVYLCASSSDYPNTDTQYFGPGTRLTVL.

The chain uses TRBV28 and TRBJ2-1; 10 nucleotides match TRBD2. Per germline, CDR1 MDHEN and CDR2 SYDVKM. The CDR3 loop spans 15 amino acids. V was pared by 6 bases and J by 5 bases, with 7 bases of the junction left unmatched. For the CDR3, the DNA is TGTGCCAGCAGGGGGAGGACTAGCGGCGACAATGAGCAGTTCTTC. It is translated as CASRGRTSGDNEQFF. Supplemented by reference TRBV28 and TRBJ2-1, the full variable domain reads DVKVTQSSRYLVKRTGEKVFLECVQDMDHENMFWYRQDPGLGLRLIYFSYDVKMKEKGDIPEGYSVSREKKERFSLILESASTNQTSMYLCASRGRTSGDNEQFFGPGTRLTVL.

V gene TRBV19 combines with J gene TRBJ2-7; possibly TRBD2 for D (5 bases). The CDR3 spans 15 residues. Trimming left V 7 bases short and J 2 bases short, with 18 bases between. The germline V gene has CDR1 LNHDA and CDR2 SQIVND (reference sequence). Here the CDR3 DNA reads TGTGCCAGTATTTCGCTGCAGAAGGAGGCCTACGAGCAGTACTTC. It translates to CASISLQKEAYEQYF.

The chain is built from TRBV27 and TRBJ1-1; 8 nucleotides align to TRBD1. This CDR3 region has 15 residues. The germline CDR1 and CDR2 sequences are MNHEY and SMNVEV (reference sequence). J gave up 4 bases and V 5 bases, and 9 bases lay outside the gene matches. CDR3 loop: CASSDPRGPTTEAFF. CDR3 nucleotide sequence: TGTGCCAGCAGTGACCCCAGGGGGCCGACCACTGAAGCTTTCTTT.